Sequencing of this T cell receptor (beta chain) was carried out in a study of T cells in women clearing cervical HPV infection. Study-level information: Only a few women had HLA typing results available. Broader study findings: TRBV6-7 relative abundance averaged approximately 0.1% in cases and under 0.2% in controls. Richness differences could reflect unmeasured T-cell content per sample. Timing of associations relative to infection is unclear; T-cell subsets were not isolated.

Comments on this clone: What it recognizes is unknown. The read is 3 residues too short to cover the CDR3 end, so that end is filled in from the germline J gene.

This table comes from immunoSEQ multiplex PCR, and its TCRdb copy is limited to in-frame clones, with some not included. The sample totals over 45,000 clones. CDR1 and CDR2 from the germline V gene are MNHNS and SASEGT. Trimming removed 4 bases at V and 3 bases at J, with 10 bases between. The CDR3 length is 14 residues. Sequences were obtained from blood buffy coat. The sequence came from a woman between 18 and 75 years old with a cervical HPV16 infection that either progressed to CIN3+ or cleared (not recorded which). The chain employs TRBV6-1 and TRBJ2-1; TRBD2 might be the D (6 bases). Here the CDR3 reads CASSVDYLYNEQFF. Partial CDR3 DNA: TGTGCCAGCAGTGTGGACTACCTCTACAATGAG.